This TCR beta chain was captured in a study of regulatory T cells in long-lasting Graves disease. Study-level background: Graves' patients, newly diagnosed, had taken antithyroid drugs under 3 months. The study, taken as a whole, reports: Among the persistent patients, 2,741 public clonotypes were shared, more than the approximately 970 shared among new patients.

Time point here: newly diagnosed GD, antithyroid drugs for less than 3 months. Construction of the TCR library relied on RNA isolated from PBMCs. Libraries of TCR beta came from iRepertoire HTBI primers plus Arm-PCR of CDR3 regions. Each CDR3 protein gets one entry after TCRdb re-called the multiplex PCR reads with MiXCR. In the table there are about 300,000 distinct CDR3 sequences, about 20% of which are singletons. Concerning this clonotype itself: The antigen is not known. Since a far larger clone is one base different, this is likely a read error.

Looked up from germline, CDR1 is SNHLY and CDR2 is FYNNEI. The length of the CDR3 is 13 residues. This clonotype was obtained from a female donor with Graves disease. This rearrangement joins TRBV2 to TRBJ2-1; 8 bases match TRBD2. The DNA end is more similar to TRBJ2-5, so the J call may be wrong. Sequencing was performed on peripheral blood mononuclear cells (PBMCs), taken at new diagnosis, from a patient treated with antithyroid drugs. The CDR3 is CDSSEAGVKTQYF. In nucleotides, the CDR3 is TGTGACAGCAGTGAAGCGGGGGTTAAGACCCAGTACTTC.